This entry is about one T cell receptor (beta chain). The antigen remains undetermined. CDR3 length equals 12 residues. Germline CDR1 LNHDA, CDR2 SQIVND (reference sequence). J was trimmed by 9 bases and V by 6 bases; bases with no gene match: 6. Blood draws occurred at baseline, cycle 4 day 1, and cycle 7 day 1. These data originate in a study of OX40 agonist ivuxolimab in advanced cancers. Study in general: Administration of intravenous ivuxolimab to patients occurred every 2 weeks at 0.01 to 10 mg/kg. Dose-escalation cases comprised hepatocellular carcinoma, melanoma, renal cell or head and neck cancer. Whole-study findings and limits: Clonal expansion in partial responders at 0.1-3.0 mg/kg ranked among the lowest.

Here immunoSEQ multiplex PCR was the method, and the copy in TCRdb shows in-frame clones only, minus some. The data contain tens of thousands of clones, roughly 87% of them singletons. This TCR came from an adult with an advanced solid tumor such as melanoma, head and neck, liver or kidney cancer. The V and J genes are TRBV19 and TRBJ1-1; TRBD1 aligns across 8 bases. This specimen consisted of CD4+ or CD8+ T cells sorted from blood, obtained in a trial of the OX40 agonist ivuxolimab. The CDR3 nucleotides are TGTGCCAGTAGGGGAACAGGGGGTAAAGCTTTCTTT. The encoded protein is CASRGTGGKAFF.